Listed here are 15 T cell receptor beta chains from one sample, sequenced in a study of blood T cell repertoires in COVID-19. The method was immunoSEQ multiplex PCR; TCRdb's version includes in-frame clones alone and lacks a portion of them. Altogether roughly 8,500 clones are present, around 88% being singletons, with the ten largest covering approximately 6.6%. Sequences were obtained from peripheral blood. These receptors all stem from a woman aged 50 to 65 with active or convalescent COVID-19.

The chain employs TRBV7-2 and TRBJ1-1; a possible D gene is TRBD1 (5 bases). The CDR3 spans 14 residues. V dropped 2 bases and J dropped 4 bases, with 11 bases sitting between them. Germline values: CDR1 SGHTA, CDR2 FQGNSA. The CDR3 DNA follows: TGTGCCAGCAGCTTATCGGTAGGGGTCACTGAAGCTTTCTTT. It translates to CASSLSVGVTEAFF.

A few counts support this clone. The V gene is TRBV15, the J gene TRBJ2-5, with D possibly matching TRBD1 (6 bases). Trimming stripped 3 bases from V and 0 bases from J, with 8 bases between. The germline V gene encodes CDR1 LNHNV and CDR2 YYDKDF (reference sequence). CDR3 length: 14 residues. The CDR3 sequence: CATSRDRHQETQYF. DNA for the CDR3: TGTGCCACCAGCAGGGACAGACACCAAGAGACCCAGTACTTC.

On this clone itself: Germline and junction disagree at one end, which may indicate a read error. The chain is built from TRBV19 and TRBJ1-4; D ambiguous. Germline V lookup: CDR1 LNHDA, CDR2 SQIVND (reference sequence). The CDR3 totals 14 residues. CDR3 nucleotide sequence: TGTGCCAGTAGTAATTATGGAGGGAATGGAAAACTGTTTTTT. Its translation is CASSNYGGNGKLFF.

The V gene is TRBV4-3, the J gene TRBJ1-5; D is undetermined. Trimming cost V 0 bases and J 3 bases, with 3 bases left between them. The CDR3 sequence is 13 residues long. Per the germline V gene, CDR1 is LGHNA and CDR2 is YSLEER. Here the CDR3 reads CASSQDFNQPQHF. Here the CDR3 DNA reads TGCGCCAGCAGCCAAGACTTCAATCAGCCCCAGCATTTT.

The CDR3 coding sequence is TGTGCCAGCAGCTTAGCGGACAGGAGCTATGGCTACACCTTC. Translating it yields CASSLADRSYGYTF. The chain has TRBV7-2 and TRBJ1-2; 7 bases map to TRBD1. Germline CDR1 and CDR2: SGHTA and FQGNSA. The CDR3 covers 14 residues. V gave up 0 bases and J gave up 4 bases; unmatched junction bases: 2. The complete variable domain, with remaining parts taken from reference TRBV7-2 and TRBJ1-2, reads GAGVSQSPSNKVTEKGKDVELRCDPISGHTALYWYRQSLGQGLEFLIYFQGNSAPDKSGLPSDRFSAERTGGSVSTLTIQRTQQEDSAVYLCASSLADRSYGYTFGSGTRLTVV.

The chain carries TRBV5-8 and TRBJ1-1, with 7 bases fitting TRBD1. Germline V CDR1 and CDR2: SGHTS, YDEGEE. V shed 5 bases and J 10 bases; nucleotides not matched to a gene: 5. This CDR3 is built from 11 residues. As DNA, the CDR3 is TGTGCCAGCAGGGGACAGACCACAGCTTTCTTT. Residues: CASRGQTTAFF.

This clone was observed a handful of times. V usage is TRBV12-2 and J usage is TRBJ1-1; TRBD1 was called by the table and not checked on the DNA. TRBV12-2 is a recognized pseudogene. This CDR3 region has 15 residues. CDR3 sequence (DNA): TGTGCAAGTCGCTCTCCGTGGGACATGAACACTGAAGCTTTCTTT. This sequence encodes CASRSPWDMNTEAFF.

The rearrangement joins TRBV13 to TRBJ2-1; tentative D call: TRBD2 (5 bases). Per germline, CDR1 PRHDT and CDR2 FYEKMQ (reference sequence). The CDR3 has 16 amino acids. V was clipped by 0 bases and J by 4 bases, with 13 bases between them. Here the CDR3 reads CASSLGGFGIYNEQFF. CDR3 DNA sequence: TGTGCCAGCAGCTTAGGCGGGTTCGGGATATACAATGAGCAGTTCTTC. The whole variable domain, filled in from reference TRBV13 and TRBJ2-1, reads AAGVIQSPRHLIKEKRETATLKCYPIPRHDTVYWYQQGPGQDPQFLISFYEKMQSDKGSIPDRFSAQQFSDYHSELNMSSLELGDSALYFCASSLGGFGIYNEQFFGPGTRLTVL.

The genes are TRBV6-5 and TRBJ2-7; weak D call: TRBD2 (6 bases). Trimming shortened V by 0 bases and J by 3 bases, and 12 bases separated the two germline ends. Looked up from germline, CDR1 is MNHEY and CDR2 is SVGAGI. The CDR3 covers 15 residues. CDR3 in DNA: TGTGCCAGCAGTTACTCGTGGGAGGAAGGCTACGAGCAGTACTTC. Its protein is CASSYSWEEGYEQYF.

This clone was detected only once. J is TRBJ2-7 and V is TRBV6-2 or TRBV6-3; TRBD2 matches at 8 bases. V was pared by 4 bases and J by 9 bases, with 14 bases of the junction left unmatched. The CDR3 is 15 amino acids. Germline V gene data show CDR1 as MNHEY and CDR2 as SVGEGT. Here the CDR3 DNA reads TGTGCCAGCAGTTCCTTCGGGACTAGGCGTGAGGGGCAGTACTTC. It codes for CASSSFGTRREGQYF.

V and J are TRBV28 and TRBJ1-1; D gene unclear. The V and J ends lost 6 bases and 0 bases respectively, with 17 bases between them. The CDR3 has 16 amino acids. Germline V lookup: CDR1 MDHEN, CDR2 SYDVKM. The CDR3 loop is CASSPSRGRLNTEAFF. CDR3 nucleotides: TGTGCCAGCAGCCCCTCCCGGGGAAGACTGAACACTGAAGCTTTCTTT.

The chain links TRBV27 to TRBJ2-1; TRBD1 matches at 10 bases. The CDR3 extends over 15 amino acids. Germline trimming cut 7 bases from V and 4 bases from J; bases unmatched to any gene: 7. Germline V lookup: CDR1 MNHEY, CDR2 SMNVEV (reference sequence). CDR3 sequence reads: CASTRGTGVYNEQFF. CDR3 in DNA: TGTGCCAGCACTAGAGGGACAGGGGTATACAATGAGCAGTTCTTC.

The CDR3 DNA is TGTGCCAGCAGCTTAGCGGGGGGTAACAATGAGCAGTTCTTC. Translation gives CASSLAGGNNEQFF. This rearrangement joins TRBV7-8 to TRBJ2-1; D is possibly TRBD2 (6 bases). The CDR3 length is 14 residues. V was shortened by 0 bases and J by 5 bases, with 8 bases between the two germline ends. Germline V lookup: CDR1 SGHVS, CDR2 FQNEAQ.

The genes are TRBV27 and TRBJ2-2, with 8 positions matching TRBD2. The CDR3 length is 15 residues. J was trimmed by 6 bases and V by 5 bases; bases with no gene match: 8. The V gene's germline CDR1 is MNHEY and CDR2 SMNVEV (reference sequence). The CDR3 here is CASSQGGRWPGELFF. In DNA form, the CDR3 reads TGTGCCAGCAGTCAGGGCGGGAGGTGGCCCGGGGAGCTGTTTTTT.

V gene TRBV18 combines with J gene TRBJ2-5, with 7 bases fitting TRBD2. V dropped 1 base and J dropped 3; count of bases not matched to a gene: 2. CDR3 length: 14 amino acids. Germline V gene data show CDR1 as KGHSH and CDR2 as LQKENI. CDR3 coding DNA: TGTGCCAGCTCACCACGGCTAGCGGAAGAGACCCAGTACTTC. Its translation is CASSPRLAEETQYF.